This record covers a single TCR beta chain. Its antigen is as yet unknown. The V gene's germline CDR1 is SGHDT and CDR2 YYEEEE. Trimming shortened V by 4 bases and J by 0 bases, and 10 bases separated the two germline ends. The CDR3 runs to 15 residues. The table came from immunoSEQ multiplex PCR; TCRdb's copy has only in-frame clones and leaves some out. This table has approximately 300,000 clones, around 86% appearing once. This specimen comes from a study of cytomegalovirus exposure and HLA in healthy donors. Whole-study results and caveats: Subsequent analysis revealed that first-cohort TCR clusters tended to co-occur in the 120 validation repertoires.

Separate from the approximately 670-subject first cohort was the roughly 130-subject validation cohort, to which the donors belonged. Sequenced material: PBMCs. V usage is TRBV5-6 and J usage is TRBJ1-4; the D is unclear. The receptor's source is a woman between 18 and 30 years old in good health and CMV-seronegative. CDR3 coding DNA: TGTGCCAGCAGCCCTTCGCGGGCAACTAATGAAAAACTGTTTTTT. Protein product: CASSPSRATNEKLFF. The complete variable domain, with remaining parts taken from reference TRBV5-6 and TRBJ1-4, reads DAGVTQSPTHLIKTRGQQVTLRCSPKSGHDTVSWYQQALGQGPQFIFQYYEEEERQRGNFPDRFSGHQFPNYSSELNVNALLLGDSALYLCASSPSRATNEKLFFGSGTQLSVL.